A selection of T cell receptor beta chains follows, all from one sample in a study of blood T cell repertoires in COVID-19. TCRdb keeps only in-frame clones here, not all; method: immunoSEQ multiplex PCR. This sample has 79,000 or so clones; around 88% occur once, and the top ten carry 15% to 20%. Sequencing was done on a sample of peripheral blood. The receptors come from a human donor in a cohort sampled during active COVID-19. CDR3s include the opening cysteine and the closing phenylalanine or tryptophan. A D gene is named only where the DNA matches it firmly. Where a row states a size, it is once, few, many or the class of an expanded clone; other rows omit it.

j_call clone_size d_call v_call cdr3_length cdr3_nt cdr3_aa
TRBJ2-2 NA NA TRBV9 15 TGTGCCAGCAGCGTCGTGGCAGGGAACACCGGGGAGCTGTTTTTT CASSVVAGNTGELFF
TRBJ2-5 NA NA TRBV11-2 14 TGTGCCAGCAGTCTTCAGAACACGCAAGAGACCCAGTACTTC CASSLQNTQETQYF
TRBJ1-2 NA NA TRBV3-1/TRBV3-2 14 TGTGCCAGCAGCCACCAACAGGGCCAGTATGGCTACACCTTC CASSHQQGQYGYTF
TRBJ2-3 once TRBD1 TRBV29-1 14 TGCAGCGTACTCCGGGACAGGGGGCGTGATACGCAGTATTTT CSVLRDRGRDTQYF
TRBJ2-7 NA NA TRBV5-1 16 TGCGCCAGCAGCCCCGCGGGGCGTGGGGCTCGGTACGAGCAGTACTTC CASSPAGRGARYEQYF
TRBJ2-2 NA TRBD2 TRBV7-3 18 TGTGCCAGCAGCCCCCGAGGGCGAATAGCGGGAAACACCGGGGAGCTGTTTTTT CASSPRGRIAGNTGELFF
TRBJ2-1 NA TRBD1 TRBV27 15 TGTGCCAGCAGTTTTTGGGACAGGGTCAACAATGAGCAGTTCTTC CASSFWDRVNNEQFF
TRBJ2-1 NA TRBD2 TRBV9 14 TGTGCCAGCACGCGGGGGAACTCCTACAATGAGCAGTTCTTC CASTRGNSYNEQFF
TRBJ2-7 NA TRBD1 TRBV30 14 TGTGCCTGGGAATCCGGGACAGTACCTTACGAGCAGTACTTC CAWESGTVPYEQYF
TRBJ1-5 once NA TRBV6-6 13 TGTGCCAGCAGTTACTCGTCGGGACAAGCCCAGCATTTT CASSYSSGQAQHF
TRBJ2-7 once TRBD1 TRBV7-6 15 TGTGCCAGCAGCCTGGTCGGGACAGGGAATGAAGAGCAGTACTTC CASSLVGTGNEEQYF
TRBJ2-1 NA TRBD2 TRBV3-1/TRBV3-2 16 TGTGCCAGCAGACCCGATCCGGGACTAGCTCCCCAAGAGCAGTTCTTC CASRPDPGLAPQEQFF
TRBJ2-3 NA NA TRBV19 15 TGTGCCAGTAGTATTCTGGGAGGGGGGGCCGGTACGCAGTATTTT CASSILGGGAGTQYF
TRBJ2-1 NA NA TRBV7-9 17 TGTGCCAGCATCTTAGGAGGAGGCGGTCGCTCCTACAATGAGCAGTTCTTC CASILGGGGRSYNEQFF
TRBJ1-5 medium-sized TRBD1 TRBV4-1 20 TGCGCCAGCAGCCAAGACCCCGGAGGACAGGGACCGTATAGCAATCAGCCCCAGCATTTT CASSQDPGGQGPYSNQPQHF
TRBJ1-6 NA NA TRBV15 13 TGTGCCACCAGCTGGACAGAAAATTCACCCCTCCACTTT CATSWTENSPLHF
TRBJ2-1 NA TRBD1 TRBV24-1 15 TGTGCCACCAGGGGAGGACAGGGCTTAGGGAATGAGCAGTTCTTC CATRGGQGLGNEQFF
TRBJ1-5 NA TRBD1 TRBV27 15 TGTGCCAGCAGTTCCCAAGACAGGGTCAATCAGCCCCAGCATTTT CASSSQDRVNQPQHF
TRBJ2-7 once TRBD1 TRBV19 13 TGTGCCAGTAGTCGGGACAGCTCCTACGAGCAGTACTTC CASSRDSSYEQYF
TRBJ2-1 NA NA TRBV11-2 14 TGTGCCAGCAGCATCGCTAGGACAGACAATGAGCAGTTCTTC CASSIARTDNEQFF
TRBJ2-1 NA NA TRBV11-2 14 TGTGCCAGCAGCCTTGGGCGGACATACAATGAGCAGTTCTTC CASSLGRTYNEQFF
TRBJ2-1 NA TRBD2 TRBV29-1 17 TGCAGCGTGGTAGGACTAGCGGGAGCTAAATCCTACAATGAGCAGTTCTTC CSVVGLAGAKSYNEQFF
TRBJ2-3 NA TRBD1 TRBV28 18 TGTGCCAGCAGTTCGCAACTACGACAGGGTTTACATACAGATACGCAGTATTTT CASSSQLRQGLHTDTQYF
TRBJ1-1 NA NA TRBV30 15 TGTGCCTGGTACCCCCTGACAGGAGCCAACACTGAAGCTTTCTTT CAWYPLTGANTEAFF
TRBJ2-5 NA TRBD1 TRBV9 15 TGTGCCAGCAGCGCTAAGACAGGGAAAGGAGAGACCCAGTACTTC CASSAKTGKGETQYF
TRBJ1-1 few TRBD1 TRBV7-3 14 TGTGCCAGCACCCGGACAGGGACTAACACTGAAGCTTTCTTT CASTRTGTNTEAFF
TRBJ1-1 many NA TRBV7-9 14 TGTGCCAGCAGCTTTGAGGGGGTAGGGACTGAAGCTTTCTTT CASSFEGVGTEAFF
TRBJ1-1 NA TRBD1 TRBV28 11 TGTGCCAGCAGTCTGAACAGGGGGGCTTTCTTT CASSLNRGAFF
TRBJ2-7 NA NA TRBV6-5 14 TGTGTCAGCAGTTACGGCAGGGGAGAGGGAGAGCAGTACTTC CVSSYGRGEGEQYF
TRBJ2-7 NA NA TRBV5-1 15 TGCGCCAGCAGCCCTGGGGGGACCCGCACCTACGAGCAGTACTTC CASSPGGTRTYEQYF
TRBJ2-2 NA NA TRBV19 15 TGTGCCAGTAGTATATCTCGGCGAGGGAACGGGGAGCTGTTTTTT CASSISRRGNGELFF
TRBJ2-1 NA TRBD1 TRBV5-4 15 TGTGCCAGCAGCTTTGCACAGGGGAACTACAATGAGCAGTTCTTC CASSFAQGNYNEQFF
TRBJ2-7 NA TRBD2 TRBV7-9 15 TGTGCCAGCAGCTCCCCGTACGGGAGGTACTACGAGCAGTACTTC CASSSPYGRYYEQYF
TRBJ1-1 once TRBD1 TRBV5-5 15 TGTGCCAGCAGCTTCCAGACAGGGCGATTCACTGAAGCTTTCTTT CASSFQTGRFTEAFF
TRBJ2-3 NA TRBD2 TRBV6-1 15 TGTGCCAGCAGTGAAGCGGGAGGGTGGACAGATACGCAGTATTTT CASSEAGGWTDTQYF
TRBJ2-7 NA NA TRBV2 16 TGTGCCAGCAGTGAAGCGAGCGTCGGCTCCTCCTACGAGCAGTACTTC CASSEASVGSSYEQYF
TRBJ1-5 NA NA TRBV2 15 TGTGCCAGCAGGGCCCATACAGGAATCAATCAGCCCCAGCATTTT CASRAHTGINQPQHF
TRBJ2-5 NA NA TRBV6-5 11 TGTGCCAGCAGCCCCAAAGAGACCCAGTACTTC CASSPKETQYF
TRBJ1-2 NA NA TRBV19 14 TGTGCCAGTCATGACCCCAAGAGGCTATATGGCTACACCTTC CASHDPKRLYGYTF
TRBJ2-4 NA TRBD2 TRBV10-2 15 TGCGCCAGCAGGGTAGCGGGGTCAGCCAAAAACATTCAGTACTTC CASRVAGSAKNIQYF
TRBJ2-1 NA TRBD2 TRBV19 16 TGTGCCAGTAGACTAGCGGGGCTGAGCTCCTACAATGAGCAGTTCTTC CASRLAGLSSYNEQFF
TRBJ2-1 NA NA TRBV29-1 13 TGCAGCGTTGAGGGGCCCCGGTACAATGAGCAGTTCTTC CSVEGPRYNEQFF